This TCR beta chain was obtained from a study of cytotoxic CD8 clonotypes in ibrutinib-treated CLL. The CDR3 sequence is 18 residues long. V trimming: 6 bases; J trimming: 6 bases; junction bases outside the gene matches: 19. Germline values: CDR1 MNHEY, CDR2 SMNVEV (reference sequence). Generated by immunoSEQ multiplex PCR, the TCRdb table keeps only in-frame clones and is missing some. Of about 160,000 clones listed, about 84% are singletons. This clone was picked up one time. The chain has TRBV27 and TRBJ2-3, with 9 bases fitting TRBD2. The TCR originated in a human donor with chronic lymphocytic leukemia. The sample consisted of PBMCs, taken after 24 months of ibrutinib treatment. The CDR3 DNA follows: TGTGCCAGCAGCCCTGGAGGGGTTGGGCGGGAGGGTCGGGATACGCAGTATTTT. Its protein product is CASSPGGVGREGRDTQYF.